Listed below are T cell receptor beta chains from one sample, sequenced in a study of blood T cell repertoires in COVID-19. Sequenced by immunoSEQ multiplex PCR; TCRdb stores in-frame clones only, minus some. The sample includes under 95,000 clones, 85% of them seen just once. The source material was peripheral blood. These receptors all come from a man between 50 and 59 years old with COVID-19, enrolled during active disease. Both conserved end residues are trimmed from each CDR3. The D gene is left open where the match is weak.

v_gene,d_gene,j_gene,CDR3aa
TRBV29-1,.,TRBJ1-2,SVEDPTEPGYT
TRBV27,.,TRBJ2-7,ASSFGGWGNEQY
TRBV5-1,.,TRBJ2-2,ASSLGGNTGELF
TRBV4-3,.,TRBJ2-3,ASSQRDTDTQY
TRBV19,.,TRBJ1-5,ASSGAKNQPQH
TRBV24-1,TRBD1,TRBJ2-2,ATSSQGARTGELF
TRBV10-3,TRBD1,TRBJ1-1,AIRTGGLNTEAF
TRBV5-5,.,TRBJ2-5,ASSLYAGLHPETQY
TRBV18,.,TRBJ1-4,ASSPGGQTNEKLF
TRBV7-8,.,TRBJ1-1,ASIDRMNTEAF
TRBV19,TRBD2,TRBJ2-2,ASSPAGAGGGAGELF
TRBV6-5,TRBD1,TRBJ1-2,ASSPTGVYGYT
TRBV27,.,TRBJ2-5,ASTRGETQY
TRBV7-9,.,TRBJ2-3,AVYSLGRRFPDTQY